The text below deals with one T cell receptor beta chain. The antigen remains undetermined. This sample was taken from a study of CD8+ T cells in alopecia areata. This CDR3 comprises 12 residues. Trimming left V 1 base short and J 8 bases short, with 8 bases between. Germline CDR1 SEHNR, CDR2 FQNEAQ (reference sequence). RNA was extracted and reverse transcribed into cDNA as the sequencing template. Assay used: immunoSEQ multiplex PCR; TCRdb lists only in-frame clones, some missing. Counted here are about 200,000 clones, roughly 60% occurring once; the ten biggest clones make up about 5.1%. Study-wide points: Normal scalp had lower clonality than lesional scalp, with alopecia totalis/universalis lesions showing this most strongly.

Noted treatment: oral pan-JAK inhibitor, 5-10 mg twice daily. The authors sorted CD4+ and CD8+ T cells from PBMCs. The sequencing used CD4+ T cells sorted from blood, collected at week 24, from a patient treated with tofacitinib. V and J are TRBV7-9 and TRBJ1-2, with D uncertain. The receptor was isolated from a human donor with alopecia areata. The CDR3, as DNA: TGTGCCAGCAGCTTAGAAGTACGAGGCTACACCTTC. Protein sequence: CASSLEVRGYTF.